Listed below are T cell receptor beta chains from one sample, sequenced in a study of blood T cell repertoires in COVID-19. Produced via immunoSEQ multiplex PCR; TCRdb's table is partial and in-frame only. This table has 9,000 to 10,000 clones, around 77% appearing once. The specimen sequenced was peripheral blood. All receptors come from a human donor in a cohort sampled during active COVID-19. CDR3s include the opening cysteine and the closing phenylalanine or tryptophan.

len,v_gene,CDR3aa
14,TRBV5-4,CASSPGQGRHGYTF
13,TRBV19,CASSMALGQPQHF
15,TRBV27,CASSLSRTGGGGYTF
15,TRBV27,CASSWANGVASPLHF
15,TRBV30,CAWSFDSGGGSPQHF
14,TRBV25-1,CASSVQISTDTQYF
14,TRBV5-1,CASSLVSGSYEQYF
16,TRBV6-2/TRBV6-3,CASSYSTSGGIYEQYF
13,TRBV6-6,CASSYYTGTEAFF
15,TRBV30,CAWSLGGQYNSPLHF
14,TRBV7-9,CASSHGSDRVEQYF
19,TRBV18,CASSPIFRAATEQGTEAFF
16,TRBV5-1,CASSLAWVVEGEEQYF
14,TRBV10-3,CAISEKGGVTEAFF
14,TRBV5-6,CASSFSSGGETQYF
14,TRBV18,CASSPGGQNYGYTF
13,TRBV6-5,CASRKGQAYEQYF
15,TRBV10-1,CASSGEKERNEKLFF
16,TRBV7-2,CASSLGPGTSNSPLHF
14,TRBV7-8,CASSLRVLPYGYTF
17,TRBV19,CASSIDVPGQGGVGAFF
16,TRBV10-3,CAISESGQGSNQPQHF
12,TRBV3-1/TRBV3-2,CASSHGGAWQYF
13,TRBV2,CASSEGRYQPQHF
13,TRBV7-3,CASSPGTGGPQYF
15,TRBV3-1/TRBV3-2,CASSQADRKDQPQHF
15,TRBV7-9,CASSPLRGGYNEQFF
14,TRBV18,CASAPRQGDTEAFF
13,TRBV19,CASSEGAQETQYF
14,TRBV30,CAWTPGQGVYEQYF
20,TRBV11-3,CASSLDDTLAPHLSSYEQYF
16,TRBV15,CATSRDGVWGSEKLFF
18,TRBV3-1/TRBV3-2,CASSQDSPGNFSNQPQHF
13,TRBV19,CASRITGGYGYTF
16,TRBV28,CASSSGGGRLQYGYTF
15,TRBV7-2,CASSPPTGRNTEAFF
19,TRBV9,CASSVGLLAGGPGANVLTF
16,TRBV3-1/TRBV3-2,CASSQIQGAPGNTIYF
14,TRBV30,CAWKWGTAGNTIYF
15,TRBV14,CASSQESRGVNEQFF
15,TRBV9,CASSDSLRSTDTQYF
15,TRBV3-1/TRBV3-2,CASSRGQGPGDTQYF
15,TRBV6-1,CASSDLRGGAPGYTF
14,TRBV6-1,CASSDRQKGNTIYF
16,TRBV6-6,CASSYGRGASTDTQYF
14,TRBV12-5,CASASTGGSYGYTF
15,TRBV6-2/TRBV6-3,CASSRLWTPTGELFF
15,TRBV7-2,CASSLEGTGAAEQYF
16,TRBV7-9,CASSLVRSSSYNEQFF
12,TRBV12-3/TRBV12-4,CASSGTGGGYTF
13,TRBV6-1,CASSDRAGYGYTF
17,TRBV5-5,CASSPRRGGQGPYEQYF
14,TRBV4-3,CASKQGRWNTEAFF